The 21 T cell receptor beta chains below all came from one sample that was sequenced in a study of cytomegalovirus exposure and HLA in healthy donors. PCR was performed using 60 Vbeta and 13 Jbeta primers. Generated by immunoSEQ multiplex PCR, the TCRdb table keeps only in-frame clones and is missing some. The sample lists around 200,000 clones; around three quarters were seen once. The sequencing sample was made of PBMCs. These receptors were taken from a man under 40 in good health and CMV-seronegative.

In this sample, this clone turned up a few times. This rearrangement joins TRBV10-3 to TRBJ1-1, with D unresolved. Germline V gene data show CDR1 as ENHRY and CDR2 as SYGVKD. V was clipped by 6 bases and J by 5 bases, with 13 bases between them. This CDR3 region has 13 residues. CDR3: CAISPTAETEAFF. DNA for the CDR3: TGTGCCATCAGCCCGACGGCGGAAACTGAAGCTTTCTTT.

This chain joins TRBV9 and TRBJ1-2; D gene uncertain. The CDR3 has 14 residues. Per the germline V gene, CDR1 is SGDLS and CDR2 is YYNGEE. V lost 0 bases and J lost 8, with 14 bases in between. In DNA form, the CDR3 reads TGTGCCAGCAGCGTAGTTGACACTCCGGCGGGCTACACCTTC. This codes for CASSVVDTPAGYTF.

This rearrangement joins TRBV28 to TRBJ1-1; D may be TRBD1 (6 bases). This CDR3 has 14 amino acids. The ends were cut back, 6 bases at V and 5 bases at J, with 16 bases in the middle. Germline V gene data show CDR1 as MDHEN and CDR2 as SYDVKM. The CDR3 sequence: CASSFQGIVTEAFF. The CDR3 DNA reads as TGTGCCAGCAGCTTTCAGGGGATCGTGACTGAAGCTTTCTTT.

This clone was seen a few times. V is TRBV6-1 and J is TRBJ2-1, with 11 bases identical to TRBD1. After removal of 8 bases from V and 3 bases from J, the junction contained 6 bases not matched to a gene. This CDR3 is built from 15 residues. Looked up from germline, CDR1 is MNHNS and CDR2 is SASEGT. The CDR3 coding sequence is TGTGCCAGCCTACTCGGGACAGGGGGCTACAATGAGCAGTTCTTC. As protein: CASLLGTGGYNEQFF.

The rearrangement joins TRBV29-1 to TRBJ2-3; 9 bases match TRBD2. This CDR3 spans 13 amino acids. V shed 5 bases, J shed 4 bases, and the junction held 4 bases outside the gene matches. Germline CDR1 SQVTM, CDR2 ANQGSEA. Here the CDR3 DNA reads TGCAGCGTTTTAGCGGGAGCCGCAGATACGCAGTATTTT. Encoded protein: CSVLAGAADTQYF.

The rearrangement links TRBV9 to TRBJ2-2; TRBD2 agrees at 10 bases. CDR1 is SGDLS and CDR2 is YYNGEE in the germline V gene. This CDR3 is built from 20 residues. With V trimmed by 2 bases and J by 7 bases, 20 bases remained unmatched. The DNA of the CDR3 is TGTGCCAGCAGCGTCGACGGACCTGGGGAAGCGGGAGGGCCGGTCGGGGAGCTGTTTTTT. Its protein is CASSVDGPGEAGGPVGELFF.

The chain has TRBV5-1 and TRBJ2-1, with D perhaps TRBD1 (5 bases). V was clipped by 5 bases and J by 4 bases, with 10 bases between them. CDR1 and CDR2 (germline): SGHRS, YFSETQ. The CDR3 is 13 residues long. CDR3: CASRDMGYNEQFF. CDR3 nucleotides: TGCGCCAGCAGGGACATGGGTTACAATGAGCAGTTCTTC. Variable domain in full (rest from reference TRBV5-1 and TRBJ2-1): KAGVTQTPRYLIKTRGQQVTLSCSPISGHRSVSWYQQTPGQGLQFLFEYFSETQRNKGNFPGRFSGRQFSNSRSEMNVSTLELGDSALYLCASRDMGYNEQFFGPGTRLTVL.

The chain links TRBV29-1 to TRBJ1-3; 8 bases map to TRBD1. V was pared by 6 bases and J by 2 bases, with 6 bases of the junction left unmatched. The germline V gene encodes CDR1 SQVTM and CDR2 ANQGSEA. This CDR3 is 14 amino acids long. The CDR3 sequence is CSVEAGGTGNTIYF. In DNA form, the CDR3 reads TGCAGCGTCGAGGCAGGGGGCACTGGAAACACCATATATTTT.

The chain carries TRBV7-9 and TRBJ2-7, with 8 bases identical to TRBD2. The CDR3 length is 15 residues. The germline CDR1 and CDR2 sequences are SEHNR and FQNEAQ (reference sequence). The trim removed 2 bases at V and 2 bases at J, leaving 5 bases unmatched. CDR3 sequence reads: CASSLKAGEPYEQYF. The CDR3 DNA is TGTGCCAGCAGCTTAAAAGCGGGAGAGCCCTACGAGCAGTACTTC.

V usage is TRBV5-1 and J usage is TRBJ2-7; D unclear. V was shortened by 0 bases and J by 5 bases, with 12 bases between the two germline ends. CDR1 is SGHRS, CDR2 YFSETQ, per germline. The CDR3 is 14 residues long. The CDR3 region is CASSLVTVLDEQYF. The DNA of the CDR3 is TGCGCCAGCAGCTTGGTTACGGTTCTGGACGAGCAGTACTTC.

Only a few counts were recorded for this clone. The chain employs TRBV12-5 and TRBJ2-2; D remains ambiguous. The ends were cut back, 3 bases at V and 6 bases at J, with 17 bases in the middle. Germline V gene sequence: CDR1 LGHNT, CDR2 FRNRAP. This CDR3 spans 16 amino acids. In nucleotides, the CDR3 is TGTGCTAGTGGTTTCCGCTCCAGTCAGTCCCCCGGGGAGCTGTTTTTT. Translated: CASGFRSSQSPGELFF.

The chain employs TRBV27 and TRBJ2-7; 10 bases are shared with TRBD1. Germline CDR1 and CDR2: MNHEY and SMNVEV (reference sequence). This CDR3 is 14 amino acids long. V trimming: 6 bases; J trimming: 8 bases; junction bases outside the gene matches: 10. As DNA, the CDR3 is TGTGCCAGCAGCCCGGGACAGGGGATTGGAAAGCAGTACTTC. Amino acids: CASSPGQGIGKQYF.

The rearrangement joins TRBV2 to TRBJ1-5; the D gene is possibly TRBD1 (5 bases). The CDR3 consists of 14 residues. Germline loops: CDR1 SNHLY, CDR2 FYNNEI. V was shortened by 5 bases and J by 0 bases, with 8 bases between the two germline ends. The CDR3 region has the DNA TGTGCCAGCAGTTCGGACAATAGCAATCAGCCCCAGCATTTT. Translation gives CASSSDNSNQPQHF.

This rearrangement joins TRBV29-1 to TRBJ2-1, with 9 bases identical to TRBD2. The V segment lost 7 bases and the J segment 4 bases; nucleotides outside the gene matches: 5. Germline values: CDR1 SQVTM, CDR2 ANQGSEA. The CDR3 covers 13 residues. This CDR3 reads CSERTSEYNEQFF. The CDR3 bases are TGCAGCGAGAGGACTAGCGAATACAATGAGCAGTTCTTC.

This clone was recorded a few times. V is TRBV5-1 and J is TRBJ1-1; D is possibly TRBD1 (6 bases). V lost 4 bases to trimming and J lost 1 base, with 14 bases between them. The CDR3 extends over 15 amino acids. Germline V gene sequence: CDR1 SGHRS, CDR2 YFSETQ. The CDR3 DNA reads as TGCGCCAGCAGCGACTCGGGACACCGGAACACTGAAGCTTTCTTT. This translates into CASSDSGHRNTEAFF. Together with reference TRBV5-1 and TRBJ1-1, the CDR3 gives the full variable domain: KAGVTQTPRYLIKTRGQQVTLSCSPISGHRSVSWYQQTPGQGLQFLFEYFSETQRNKGNFPGRFSGRQFSNSRSEMNVSTLELGDSALYLCASSDSGHRNTEAFFGQGTRLTVV.

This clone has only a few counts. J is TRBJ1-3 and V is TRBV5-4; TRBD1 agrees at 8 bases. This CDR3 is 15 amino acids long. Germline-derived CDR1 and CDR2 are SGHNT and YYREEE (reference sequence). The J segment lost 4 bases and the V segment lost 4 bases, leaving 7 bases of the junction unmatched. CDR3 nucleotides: TGTGCCAGCAGCGCGGGACAGGCGACGGGAAACACCATATATTTT. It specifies CASSAGQATGNTIYF.

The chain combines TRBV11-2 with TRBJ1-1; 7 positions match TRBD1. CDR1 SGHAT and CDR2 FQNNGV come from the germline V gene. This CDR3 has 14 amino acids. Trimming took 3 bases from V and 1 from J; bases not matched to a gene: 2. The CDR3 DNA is TGTGCCAGCAGCTTTAACAGGGGGAACACTGAAGCTTTCTTT. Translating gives CASSFNRGNTEAFF.

The CDR3 DNA follows: TGTGCCAGCTCACCGTCCCTTTCAGCGAGCTCCTACGAGCAGTACTTC. As protein: CASSPSLSASSYEQYF. The V and J genes are TRBV18 and TRBJ2-7, with D uncertain. With 3 bases removed from V and 0 bases from J, the gap between germline ends came to 15 bases. The length of the CDR3 is 16 residues. Germline CDR1 is KGHSH and CDR2 is LQKENI.

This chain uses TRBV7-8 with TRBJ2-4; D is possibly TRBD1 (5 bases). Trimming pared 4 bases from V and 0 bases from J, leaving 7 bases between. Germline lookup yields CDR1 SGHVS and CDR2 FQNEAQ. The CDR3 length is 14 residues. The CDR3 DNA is TGTGCCAGCAGCTCCAGGGTAGCCAAAAACATTCAGTACTTC. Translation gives CASSSRVAKNIQYF.

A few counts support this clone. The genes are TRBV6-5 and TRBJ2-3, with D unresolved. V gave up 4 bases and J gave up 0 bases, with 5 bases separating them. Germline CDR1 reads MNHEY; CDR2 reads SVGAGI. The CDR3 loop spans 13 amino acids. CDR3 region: CASSSTSTDTQYF. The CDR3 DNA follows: TGTGCCAGCAGTTCAACTAGCACAGATACGCAGTATTTT.

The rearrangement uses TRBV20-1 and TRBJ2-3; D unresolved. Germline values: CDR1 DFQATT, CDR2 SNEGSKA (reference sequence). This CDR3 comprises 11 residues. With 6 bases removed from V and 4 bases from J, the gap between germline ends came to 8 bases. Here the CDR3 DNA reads TGCAGTGCCCCCTTCTCAGATACGCAGTATTTT. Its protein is CSAPFSDTQYF.